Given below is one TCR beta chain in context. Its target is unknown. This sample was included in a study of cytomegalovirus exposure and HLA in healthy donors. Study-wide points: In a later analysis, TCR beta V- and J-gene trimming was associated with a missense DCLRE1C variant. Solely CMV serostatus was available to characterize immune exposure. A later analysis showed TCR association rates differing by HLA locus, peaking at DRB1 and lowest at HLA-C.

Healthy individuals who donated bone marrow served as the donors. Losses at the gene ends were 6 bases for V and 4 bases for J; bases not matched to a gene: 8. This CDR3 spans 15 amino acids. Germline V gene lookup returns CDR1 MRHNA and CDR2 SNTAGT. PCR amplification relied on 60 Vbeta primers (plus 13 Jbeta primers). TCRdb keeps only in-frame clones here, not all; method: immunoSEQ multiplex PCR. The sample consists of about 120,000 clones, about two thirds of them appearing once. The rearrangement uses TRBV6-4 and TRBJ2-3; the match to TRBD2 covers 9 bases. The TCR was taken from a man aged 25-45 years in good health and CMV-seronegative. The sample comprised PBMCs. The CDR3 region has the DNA TGTGCCAGCAGATCGGTAGCGGGGGAATCAGATACGCAGTATTTT. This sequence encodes CASRSVAGESDTQYF.